Listed here is a single TCR beta chain. The treatment denotes: 15 Gy SBRT to primary tumor, nephrectomy 4 weeks later. Germline V gene lookup returns CDR1 MNHEY and CDR2 SVGAGI. V lost 0 bases to trimming and J lost 3 bases, with 8 bases between them. CDR3 size: 14 residues. The sample originates from a study of radiation and T cells in renal cell carcinoma. Profiled with immunoSEQ multiplex PCR; TCRdb holds only in-frame clones, not every one. The data hold roughly 14,000 clones, with 50% to 75% observed a single time. The V and J genes are TRBV6-5 and TRBJ2-5, with unresolved D. The specimen was tumor tissue, collected from a patient whose treatment included radiotherapy and nephrectomy. This clonotype was sampled from a woman aged 70-85 years with renal cell carcinoma. The CDR3 protein is CASSYSAREETQYF. CDR3 nucleotides: TGTGCCAGCAGTTACTCGGCTCGCGAAGAGACCCAGTACTTC.